This passage covers 10 T cell receptor beta chains from one sample sequenced in a study of blood T cell repertoires in COVID-19. TCRdb's copy holds only in-frame clones and misses some; the assay was immunoSEQ multiplex PCR. The table shows about 160,000 clones, with approximately 90% occurring only once. The sequenced sample consisted of peripheral blood. These receptors all come from a woman aged 70 to 79 with COVID-19, enrolled during active disease.

This clone occurred once. The chain combines TRBV6-6 with TRBJ2-3; the D is unclear. V lost 6 bases to trimming and J lost 3 bases, with 13 bases between them. Germline V gives CDR1 MNHNY, CDR2 SVGAGI (reference sequence). This CDR3 has 14 amino acids. CDR3: CASSPPRKTDTQYF. The CDR3, as DNA: TGTGCCAGCAGCCCGCCGAGGAAGACAGATACGCAGTATTTT.

This chain joins TRBV19 and TRBJ2-5; TRBD2 matches at 16 bases. The CDR3 has 15 amino acids. CDR1 and CDR2 from the germline V gene are LNHDA and SQIVND (reference sequence). V lost 6 bases to trimming and J lost 9 bases; unmatched junction nucleotides: 7. For the CDR3, the DNA is TGTGCCAGTAGCACCGGGACTAGCGGGGGGGTTGCCCAGTACTTC. This gives the protein CASSTGTSGGVAQYF.

This clone has only a few counts. This sequence joins TRBV7-2 and TRBJ2-1, with TRBD2 matching 11 bases. The CDR3 has 16 amino acids. In germline, CDR1 is SGHTA, CDR2 FQGNSA. Losses at the gene ends were 5 bases for V and 10 bases for J; bases not matched to a gene: 13. The CDR3 loop is CASSITSGGTDLEQFF. The DNA of the CDR3 is TGTGCCAGCAGCATAACTAGCGGGGGAACCGACCTGGAGCAGTTCTTC.

The gene calls are TRBV9 and TRBJ1-1; D gene unclear. Between the trimmed V and J ends, which lost 0 bases and 7 bases, there was a span of 10 bases. Germline V gene sequence: CDR1 SGDLS, CDR2 YYNGEE. The CDR3 is 13 amino acids. CDR3 loop: CASSVGGLDEAFF. In DNA, the CDR3 is TGTGCCAGCAGCGTAGGAGGGTTGGATGAAGCTTTCTTT.

The chain carries TRBV4-1 and TRBJ2-7, with a possible D match to TRBD1 (6 bases). V lost 1 base, J lost 2 bases, and 18 bases lay in between. CDR1 MGHRA and CDR2 YSYEKL come from the germline V gene. The CDR3 is 17 residues long. The CDR3 nucleotides read TGCGCCAGCAGCCAAGTATACACGCCAGGGGCTACCTACGAGCAGTACTTC. Residues: CASSQVYTPGATYEQYF.

The chain uses TRBV7-2 and TRBJ2-2; 11 nucleotides line up with TRBD2. Unmatched junction bases numbered 4, after V lost 5 bases and J lost 5 bases. The CDR3 has 15 amino acids. The germline CDR1 and CDR2 sequences are SGHTA and FQGNSA. CDR3 DNA: TGTGCCAGCAGCGCCTGGACTAGCGGGACCGGGGAGCTGTTTTTT. It specifies CASSAWTSGTGELFF.

The gene calls are TRBV30 and TRBJ2-1; D is ambiguous. CDR1 is GTSNPN, CDR2 SVGIG, per germline (reference sequence). V dropped 0 bases and J dropped 10 bases, with 7 bases sitting between them. CDR3 length: 11 amino acids. The CDR3 nucleotides read TGTGCCTGGAGTGTAAGAGAAGAGCAGTTCTTC. The encoded protein is CAWSVREEQFF.

The chain recombines TRBV28 with TRBJ1-4, with 8 positions matching TRBD1. V lost 6 bases and J lost 7; bases outside the gene matches: 7. The CDR3 totals 14 residues. In germline, CDR1 is MDHEN, CDR2 SYDVKM. CDR3: CASRMTGAGEKLFF. The CDR3 nucleotides are TGTGCCAGCAGGATGACAGGGGCGGGTGAAAAACTGTTTTTT.

The chain carries TRBV7-3 and TRBJ2-2; TRBD1 matches at 11 bases. The CDR3 has 16 residues. Trimming at V came to 3 bases and at J to 5 bases, leaving 5 bases not matched to a gene. CDR1 SGHTA and CDR2 FQGTGA come from the germline V gene. CDR3 in DNA: TGTGCCAGCAGCTTTCCGGGACAGGGGGAGACCGGGGAGCTGTTTTTT. Protein: CASSFPGQGETGELFF.

This clone was counted a single time. V usage is TRBV30 and J usage is TRBJ2-1, with 7 bases that match TRBD1. The CDR3 contains 12 residues. The germline V gene has CDR1 GTSNPN and CDR2 SVGIG (reference sequence). The CDR3 sequence is CAAGTVYNEQFF. CDR3 in DNA: TGTGCAGCTGGGACAGTCTACAATGAGCAGTTCTTC. Full variable domain (remainder filled in from reference TRBV30 and TRBJ2-1): SQTIHQWPATLVQPVGSPLSLECTVEGTSNPNLYWYRQAAGRGLQLLFYSVGIGQISSEVPQNLSASRPQDRQFILSSKKLLLSDSGFYLCAAGTVYNEQFFGPGTRLTVL.